What follows are 22 T cell receptor beta chains derived from one specimen sequenced in a study of blood T cells in healthy people across ages. The use of a sample-barcoded 5' primer and a J-beta primer mix characterized a second PCR of 7 to 11 cycles. TCRdb itself ran the 5' RACE reads through MiXCR, one entry per CDR3 protein. Altogether 1.2 million to 1.5 million distinct CDR3 sequences are present, around 42% being singletons, with the ten largest covering 7.9%. Sample: blood. These receptors all stem from a woman between 18 and 29 years old in good health.

This clonotype showed up just a few times. The chain uses TRBV24-1 and TRBJ2-3; TRBD1 matches at 7 bases. The CDR3 has 14 residues. Germline assignment: CDR1 KGHDR and CDR2 SFDVKD. V lost 3 bases to trimming and J lost 5 bases; unmatched junction nucleotides: 4. The DNA of the CDR3 is TGTGCCACCAGTGATGGGACAGTCGGAGATACGCAGTATTTT. Translating it yields CATSDGTVGDTQYF.

The rearrangement joins TRBV9 to TRBJ1-2, with 9 positions matching TRBD1. The junction had 6 bases not matched to a gene; V was cut back by 0 bases and J by 6 bases. Germline V gives CDR1 SGDLS, CDR2 YYNGEE. There are 15 residues in the CDR3. The CDR3: CASSVGGTGPHGYTF. CDR3 in DNA: TGTGCCAGCAGCGTAGGCGGGACAGGGCCGCATGGCTACACCTTC.

This chain connects TRBV4-1 to TRBJ2-7; D could derive from TRBD1 or TRBD2 (5 bases each). This CDR3 region has 13 residues. Germline CDR1 MGHRA, CDR2 YSYEKL. Trimming left V 3 bases short and J 2 bases short, with 8 bases between. The CDR3 spells CASSHQGPYEQYF. The CDR3 DNA is TGCGCCAGCAGCCACCAGGGACCCTACGAGCAGTACTTC.

A few counts support this clonotype. CDR3 in amino acids: CAIRIRDGTGELFF. The CDR3 nucleotides are TGTGCCATCAGAATACGGGACGGCACCGGGGAGCTGTTTTTT. V and J are TRBV10-3 and TRBJ2-2; either TRBD1 or TRBD2 may fit D (5 bases each). Trimming removed 6 bases from V and 4 bases from J, with 12 bases in between. Germline V lookup: CDR1 ENHRY, CDR2 SYGVKD. This CDR3 is 14 amino acids long.

The CDR3 bases are TGTGCCAGCAGCCAAGACACCGGGGTGAGAGGAAACACCATATATTTT. Its translation is CASSQDTGVRGNTIYF. The J gene is TRBJ1-3, the V gene TRBV3-1, with D hard to call. From germline, CDR1 is LGHDT and CDR2 YNNKEL (reference sequence). The V gene lost 0 bases and the J gene lost 4 bases, with 13 bases spanning the gap. This CDR3 region has 16 residues.

This clonotype was seen repeatedly, ten times or more. V gene TRBV7-2 combines with J gene TRBJ1-2; unclear D gene. This CDR3 has 13 residues. V gave up 8 bases and J gave up 4 bases, with 14 bases separating them. Germline assignment: CDR1 SGHTA and CDR2 FQGNSA. The DNA of the CDR3 is TGTGCCAGCTCCTCGCCGGGAGGCTATGGCTACACCTTC. Protein: CASSSPGGYGYTF.

There are a few counts of this clonotype. The J gene is TRBJ1-4, the V gene TRBV6-2 or TRBV6-3; D is undetermined. Trimming took 6 bases from V and 3 from J, leaving 11 bases between them. In germline, CDR1 is MNHEY, CDR2 SVGEGT. The CDR3 runs 14 residues. The CDR3 nucleotides are TGTGCCAGCAGCACCTACCTTTCTAATGAAAAACTGTTTTTT. Amino acids: CASSTYLSNEKLFF.

The chain employs TRBV7-9 and TRBJ2-7; 11 nucleotides match TRBD2. V trimming: 5 bases; J trimming: 0 bases; junction bases outside the gene matches: 6. Germline V gene sequence: CDR1 SEHNR, CDR2 FQNEAQ (reference sequence). The CDR3 totals 16 residues. The CDR3 reads CASSPPSGRTSYEQYF. CDR3 DNA: TGTGCCAGCAGCCCGCCTAGCGGGAGGACCTCCTACGAGCAGTACTTC.

The rearrangement links TRBV5-1 to TRBJ2-4; 7 bases fit TRBD1. Germline V gene data show CDR1 as SGHRS and CDR2 as YFSETQ. V lost 0 bases to trimming and J lost 0 bases; unmatched junction nucleotides: 6. This CDR3 has 17 amino acids. Written as DNA, the CDR3 is TGCGCCAGCAGCTTGGGGGGGACAGACCTAGCCAAAAACATTCAGTACTTC. Its translation is CASSLGGTDLAKNIQYF.

The chain joins TRBV2 to TRBJ2-4; the D gene could be TRBD1 or TRBD2 (7 bases each). The germline CDR1 and CDR2 sequences are SNHLY and FYNNEI. CDR3 length: 17 residues. V dropped 6 bases and J dropped 0 bases, with 18 bases sitting between them. The CDR3 sequence is CASSQGGRTLAKNIQYF. CDR3 nucleotide sequence: TGTGCCAGCAGCCAGGGGGGGCGGACCCTAGCCAAAAACATTCAGTACTTC.

This chain links TRBV20-1 with TRBJ1-2; possibly TRBD1 for D (6 bases). Per the germline V gene, CDR1 is DFQATT and CDR2 is SNEGSKA (reference sequence). With 2 bases removed from V and 7 bases from J, the gap between germline ends came to 20 bases. The CDR3 is 15 amino acids. The CDR3 DNA is TGCAGTGCTAGAAAGGGGGGCCGGGACTTAGGTGGCTACACCTTC. It encodes CSARKGGRDLGGYTF.

There are a few counts of this clonotype. The DNA of the CDR3 is TGTGCCAGCAGTGAGGGGACACCGACTTCCTACGAGCAGTACTTC. It yields the protein CASSEGTPTSYEQYF. This chain uses TRBV2 with TRBJ2-7, with a tentative D call TRBD1 (6 bases). CDR1 and CDR2 (germline): SNHLY, FYNNEI. The CDR3 is made up of 15 amino acids. V shed 3 bases and J shed 1 base, with 13 bases lying between them.

The chain has TRBV5-1 and TRBJ2-3; 7 bases fit TRBD1. Germline values: CDR1 SGHRS, CDR2 YFSETQ. CDR3 length: 16 amino acids. V lost 4 bases and J lost 0; bases outside the gene matches: 8. DNA for the CDR3: TGCGCCAGCAGCAGAGCCGGGACAGCTAGCACAGATACGCAGTATTTT. It translates to CASSRAGTASTDTQYF. The variable domain in full, completed from reference TRBV5-1 and TRBJ2-3, reads KAGVTQTPRYLIKTRGQQVTLSCSPISGHRSVSWYQQTPGQGLQFLFEYFSETQRNKGNFPGRFSGRQFSNSRSEMNVSTLELGDSALYLCASSRAGTASTDTQYFGPGTRLTVL.

The chain couples TRBV9 to TRBJ2-5; 8 nucleotides align to TRBD2. This CDR3 is 16 amino acids long. Germline CDR1 and CDR2: SGDLS and YYNGEE. V was pared by 0 bases and J by 11 bases, with 15 bases of the junction left unmatched. The CDR3 sequence: CASSVAASGSRPEQYF. DNA for the CDR3: TGTGCCAGCAGCGTAGCGGCGAGCGGGAGCCGTCCTGAGCAGTACTTC. Full variable domain (remainder filled in from reference TRBV9 and TRBJ2-5): DSGVTQTPKHLITATGQRVTLRCSPRSGDLSVYWYQQSLDQGLQFLIQYYNGEERAKGNILERFSAQQFPDLHSELNLSSLELGDSALYFCASSVAASGSRPEQYFGPGTRLLVL.

The chain couples TRBV4-1 to TRBJ2-7; D possibly corresponds to TRBD1 (6 bases). Germline V gives CDR1 MGHRA, CDR2 YSYEKL. The CDR3 has 14 residues. The germline V and J ends were trimmed by 1 base and 4 bases, with 11 bases remaining between them. The CDR3 region has the DNA TGCGCCAGCAGCCAAGCACAGGGTAATTACGAGCAGTACTTC. The encoded protein is CASSQAQGNYEQYF.

The V call is TRBV10-3, the J call TRBJ2-5; TRBD1 matches 7 bases. This CDR3 has 16 amino acids. Germline CDR1 reads ENHRY; CDR2 reads SYGVKD. V gave up 3 bases and J gave up 7 bases; unmatched junction bases: 14. In DNA form, the CDR3 reads TGTGCCATCAGTGATCAAAGACAGGGCTCACTTGGGACCCAGTACTTC. This codes for CAISDQRQGSLGTQYF.

V is TRBV6-5 and J is TRBJ1-2; unclear D gene. Deletions cut 5 bases from V and 3 bases from J, with 16 bases between. This CDR3 is built from 15 residues. CDR1 is MNHEY and CDR2 is SVGAGI in the germline V gene. The CDR3 reads CASSKGTRADYGYTF. CDR3 bases: TGTGCCAGCAGTAAAGGAACCCGGGCCGACTATGGCTACACCTTC.

In the case of this clonotype: This may arise from a read error, as a much more abundant clone is one base away. The J gene is TRBJ2-1, the V gene TRBV7-9; 8 nucleotides line up with TRBD2. V shed 4 bases and J 10 bases; nucleotides not matched to a gene: 12. The CDR3 loop spans 15 amino acids. CDR1 and CDR2 (germline): SEHNR, FQNEAQ (reference sequence). In DNA, the CDR3 is TGTGCCAGCAGCTCCCTGGCGGGAGGAGGCCAGGAGCAGTTCTTC. Translated: CASSSLAGGGQEQFF.

V is TRBV12-5 and J is TRBJ2-4; 7 bases align to TRBD1. The J call may be faulty, since TRBJ2-5 better matches the DNA end. The CDR3 has 15 amino acids. Germline CDR1 and CDR2: LGHNT and FRNRAP. CDR3 in DNA: TGTGCTAGTGGCCTGGGGGACAGTGATCAAGAGACCCAGTACTTC. It is translated as CASGLGDSDQETQYF.

This chain links TRBV12-3 or TRBV12-4 with TRBJ1-4; TRBD1 aligns across 11 bases. After removal of 5 bases from V and 8 bases from J, the junction contained 7 bases not matched to a gene. The CDR3 spans 15 residues. CDR3 nucleotide sequence: TGTGCCAGCAGTCTTGGACAGGGGGCTCGAGAAAAACTGTTTTTT. Amino acids: CASSLGQGAREKLFF.

V and J are TRBV29-1 and TRBJ1-2, with TRBD1 matching over 10 bases. Trimming at V came to 7 bases and at J to 8 bases, leaving 13 bases not matched to a gene. The germline V gene encodes CDR1 SQVTM and CDR2 ANQGSEA. This CDR3 comprises 14 residues. The CDR3 bases are TGCAGCGCCGGGGGTGGTGGGACAGGGGACGGCTACACCTTC. Encoded protein: CSAGGGGTGDGYTF. The entire variable domain, with the rest obtained from reference TRBV29-1 and TRBJ1-2, is as follows: SAVISQKPSRDICQRGTSLTIQCQVDSQVTMMFWYRQQPGQSLTLIATANQGSEATYESGFVIDKFPISRPNLTFSTLTVSNMSPEDSSIYLCSAGGGGTGDGYTFGSGTRLTVV.

This chain joins TRBV7-2 and TRBJ2-3; 9 bases agree with TRBD2. V shed 4 bases, J shed 6 bases, and the junction held 5 bases outside the gene matches. Looked up from germline, CDR1 is SGHTA and CDR2 is FQGNSA. This CDR3 is 14 amino acids long. The CDR3 bases are TGTGCCAGCAGCTATGGGACTAGCAGGGATACGCAGTATTTT. Translation: CASSYGTSRDTQYF.